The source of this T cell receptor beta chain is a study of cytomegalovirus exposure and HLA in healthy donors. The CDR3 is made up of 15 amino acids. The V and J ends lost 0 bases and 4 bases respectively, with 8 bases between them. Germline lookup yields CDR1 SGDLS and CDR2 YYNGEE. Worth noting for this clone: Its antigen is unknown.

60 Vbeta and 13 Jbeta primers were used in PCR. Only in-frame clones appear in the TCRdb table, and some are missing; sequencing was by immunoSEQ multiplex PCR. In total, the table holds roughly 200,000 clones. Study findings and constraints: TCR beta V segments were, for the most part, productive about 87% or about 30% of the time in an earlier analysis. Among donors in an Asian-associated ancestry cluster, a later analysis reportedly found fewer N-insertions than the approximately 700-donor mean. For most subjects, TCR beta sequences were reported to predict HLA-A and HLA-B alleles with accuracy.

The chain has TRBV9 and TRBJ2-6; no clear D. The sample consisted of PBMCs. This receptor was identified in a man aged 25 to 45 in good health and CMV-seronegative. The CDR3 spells CASSVAPTGANVLTF. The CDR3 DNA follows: TGTGCCAGCAGCGTAGCTCCAACAGGGGCCAACGTCCTGACTTTC.